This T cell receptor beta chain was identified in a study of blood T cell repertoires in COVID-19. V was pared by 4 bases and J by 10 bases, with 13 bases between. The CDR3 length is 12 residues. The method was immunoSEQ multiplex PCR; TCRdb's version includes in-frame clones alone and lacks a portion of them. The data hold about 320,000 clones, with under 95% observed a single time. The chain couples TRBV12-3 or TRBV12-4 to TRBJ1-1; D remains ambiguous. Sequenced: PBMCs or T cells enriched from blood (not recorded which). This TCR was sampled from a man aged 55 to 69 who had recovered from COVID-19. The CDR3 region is CASSYFRSRAFF. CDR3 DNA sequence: TGTGCCAGCAGTTATTTCCGGTCTCGAGCTTTCTTT.